Each of the 31 T cell receptor beta chains below was sequenced from the same sample in a study of T cells in Graves' hyperthyroidism and ophthalmopathy. Authors of the study amplified TCR beta CDR3 regions from RNA transcripts. First-round RT-PCR with HTBI primers amplified the TCR CDR3 region. MiXCR, run by TCRdb on the multiplex PCR reads, gives a single entry per CDR3 protein. Of hundreds of thousands of distinct CDR3 sequences in the sample, 30% to 40% were seen once. What was sequenced was blood. These receptors were obtained from a woman aged 35 to 49 with Graves' hyperthyroidism.

The gene calls are TRBV10-3 and TRBJ1-6; TRBD1 aligns across 12 bases. CDR1 and CDR2 (germline): ENHRY, SYGVKD. The junction had 5 bases not matched to a gene; V was cut back by 6 bases and J by 8 bases. There are 15 residues in the CDR3. The CDR3 spells CAIRGTGGGDSPLHF. The CDR3 bases are TGTGCCATCAGAGGGACAGGGGGCGGCGATTCACCCCTCCACTTT.

This sequence joins TRBV19 and TRBJ2-6; weak D call: TRBD1 (5 bases). Germline V gives CDR1 LNHDA, CDR2 SQIVND (reference sequence). V lost 0 bases, J lost 3 bases, and 9 bases lay in between. The CDR3 sequence is 16 residues long. CDR3 loop: CASSIDRAGGANVLTF. The CDR3 DNA sequence: TGTGCCAGTAGTATAGACAGGGCAGGTGGGGCCAACGTCCTGACTTTC.

This clonotype showed up many times. This chain links TRBV7-2 with TRBJ2-7, with no clear D. This CDR3 spans 14 amino acids. V lost 3 bases to trimming and J lost 3 bases, with 12 bases between them. Germline V CDR1 and CDR2: SGHTA, FQGNSA. CDR3 protein: CASSLTPGGYEQYF. The CDR3 coding sequence is TGTGCCAGCAGCTTGACTCCAGGCGGCTACGAGCAGTACTTC.

In this sample, this clonotype turned up many times. The gene calls are TRBV7-9 and TRBJ2-5; D unclear. Germline V gene sequence: CDR1 SEHNR, CDR2 FQNEAQ (reference sequence). There are 14 residues in the CDR3. V lost 6 bases and J lost 6, with 17 bases in between. The CDR3 bases are TGTGCCAGCAGTCCCCCAAGGGATCCGAAGACCCAGTACTTC. Protein sequence: CASSPPRDPKTQYF.

This clonotype appeared many times. The genes are TRBV7-9 and TRBJ1-2; D is unclear. CDR1 and CDR2 (germline): SEHNR, FQNEAQ (reference sequence). The CDR3 runs to 12 residues. V was shortened by 1 base and J by 6 bases, with 6 bases between the two germline ends. CDR3: CASSLVGHGYTF. CDR3 in DNA: TGTGCCAGCAGCTTAGTAGGCCATGGCTACACCTTC.

This chain joins TRBV20-1 and TRBJ1-2, with D possibly TRBD1 on 5 matching bases. Germline-derived CDR1 and CDR2 are DFQATT and SNEGSKA (reference sequence). The CDR3 covers 13 residues. V lost 2 bases and J lost 3, with 10 bases in between. CDR3: CSARQGPDYGYTF. In DNA form, the CDR3 reads TGCAGTGCTAGACAGGGCCCGGACTATGGCTACACCTTC.

Note on this clonotype: One base away lies a much larger clone, so this may be a sequencing read error. The chain has TRBV6-6 and TRBJ1-3; D uncertain. CDR3 size: 16 residues. The germline V gene encodes CDR1 MNHNY and CDR2 SVGAGI (reference sequence). CDR3 in DNA: TGTGCCAGCAGTTACAGGGCAGGAGCCTCTGGAAACGCCATATATTTT. It encodes CASSYRAGASGNAIYF.

The chain employs TRBV19 and TRBJ2-1; D gene uncertain. V lost 5 bases to trimming and J lost 0 bases, with 8 bases between them. CDR1 and CDR2 from the germline V gene are LNHDA and SQIVND (reference sequence). This CDR3 is 14 amino acids long. The CDR3 coding sequence is TGTGCCAGTAGTTTGATGGCCTCCTACAATGAGCAGTTCTTC. This sequence encodes CASSLMASYNEQFF.

The chain uses TRBV12-3 or TRBV12-4 and TRBJ1-6; D possibly corresponds to TRBD1 (5 bases). This CDR3 region has 14 residues. The V gene lost 6 bases and the J gene lost 8 bases, with 14 bases spanning the gap. The CDR3 reads CASSPGTRYSPLHF. The CDR3 DNA reads as TGTGCCAGCAGCCCTGGGACCCGATATTCACCCCTCCACTTT.

CDR3 sequence reads: CANRGDRLNSPLHF. As DNA, the CDR3 is TGTGCCAACAGGGGGGACAGGCTGAATTCACCCCTCCACTTT. The chain carries TRBV6-6 and TRBJ1-6; 8 nucleotides align to TRBD1. Germline CDR1 and CDR2: MNHNY and SVGAGI (reference sequence). The ends lost 10 bases at V and 7 bases at J; junction bases unmatched: 9. This CDR3 spans 14 amino acids.

This clonotype has a count of ten or more. V gene TRBV7-6 combines with J gene TRBJ1-5, with no clear D. The germline V and J ends were trimmed by 2 bases and 4 bases, with 12 bases remaining between them. The germline gives CDR1 SGHVS, CDR2 FNYEAQ. CDR3 size: 15 residues. CDR3 sequence: CASSLSALANQPQHF. The CDR3 nucleotides are TGTGCCAGCAGCTTATCGGCTCTGGCAAATCAGCCCCAGCATTTT.

This clonotype has just a few counts. The chain joins TRBV14 to TRBJ1-2; no clear D gene. The V end was cut by 4 bases, the J end by 5 bases, with 14 bases between. This CDR3 is 14 amino acids long. Germline V CDR1 and CDR2: SGHDN, FVKESK. The CDR3 DNA reads TGTGCCAGCAGCCTCTACCGGACCTCATATGGCTACACCTTC. This gives the protein CASSLYRTSYGYTF.

This chain joins TRBV25-1 and TRBJ1-3; D is uncertain. Trimming cost V 6 bases and J 2 bases, with 20 bases left between them. Germline V gene data show CDR1 as MGHDK and CDR2 as SYGVNS. The CDR3 has 17 amino acids. The CDR3 region has the DNA TGTGCCAGCAGCCACCACCGTCTATCGGGCGCTGGAAACACCATATATTTT. Protein sequence: CASSHHRLSGAGNTIYF.

As for this clonotype: This may come from a read error, since a much larger clone is one base off. The genes are TRBV7-9 and TRBJ2-7; tentative D call: TRBD2 (5 bases). Trimming took 1 base from V and 6 from J, leaving 16 bases between them. The CDR3 sequence is 15 residues long. Germline V CDR1 and CDR2: SEHNR, FQNEAQ (reference sequence). The CDR3 reads CASSLVGDWLTEQYF. The DNA of the CDR3 is TGTGCCAGCAGCTTAGTCGGGGATTGGCTTACCGAGCAGTACTTC. Variable domain in full (rest from reference TRBV7-9 and TRBJ2-7): DTGVSQNPRHKITKRGQNVTFRCDPISEHNRLYWYRQTLGQGPEFLTYFQNEAQLEKSRLLSDRFSAERPKGSFSTLEIQRTEQGDSAMYLCASSLVGDWLTEQYFGPGTRLTVT.

This clonotype has only one observation. A much bigger clone sits one base away, suggesting this may be a read error. The chain carries TRBV7-9 and TRBJ2-7; unclear D gene. This CDR3 comprises 15 residues. The germline gives CDR1 SEHNR, CDR2 FQNEAQ (reference sequence). V was trimmed by 2 bases and J by 3 bases, leaving 14 bases between them. The DNA for the CDR3 is TGTGCCAGCAGCTTATTAGGTCCCTCTAACTACGAGCAGTACTTC. This encodes CASSLLGPSNYEQYF.

The chain links TRBV20-1 to TRBJ1-5; a possible D gene is TRBD1 (5 bases). The CDR3 is 12 residues long. Germline CDR1 DFQATT, CDR2 SNEGSKA (reference sequence). V was cut by 1 base and J by 6 bases, with 7 bases left in between. The CDR3 nucleotides are TGCAGTGCTAGAGTGGGGGGTCAGCCCCAGCATTTT. Protein sequence: CSARVGGQPQHF.

This clonotype was detected a few times. As DNA, the CDR3 is TGTGCCAGCAGCACACCGAGGGGATCCGGGGAGCTGTTTTTT. Amino acid sequence: CASSTPRGSGELFF. The V gene is TRBV11-2, the J gene TRBJ2-2; D possibly matches TRBD1 or TRBD2 (5 bases each). Trimming pared 5 bases from V and 6 bases from J, leaving 13 bases between. The V gene's germline CDR1 is SGHAT and CDR2 FQNNGV. The CDR3 has 14 amino acids.

V is TRBV5-1 and J is TRBJ2-2, with D uncertain. The CDR3 is 10 residues long. V dropped 10 bases and J dropped 6 bases, with 7 bases sitting between them. Germline assignment: CDR1 SGHRS and CDR2 YFSETQ. The CDR3 DNA sequence: TGCGCCCGCGTTGCCGGGGAGCTGTTTTTT. Residues: CARVAGELFF.

This clonotype was found many times. The genes are TRBV13 and TRBJ1-1, with a tentative D call TRBD1 (5 bases). Trimming took off 0 bases at V and 1 base at J, with 9 bases between the two ends. This CDR3 contains 15 residues. CDR1 and CDR2 from the germline V gene are PRHDT and FYEKMQ (reference sequence). The CDR3 bases are TGTGCCAGCAGCTTAGGGCAGGGCTGGAACACTGAAGCTTTCTTT. Protein sequence: CASSLGQGWNTEAFF.

In this sample, this clonotype turned up a few times. Without the conserved terminal phenylalanine or tryptophan, this CDR3 likely stems from a read error. Because the CDR3's place on the DNA is in doubt, the DNA is left out and the CDR3 is given as listed by TCRdb. The chain has TRBV2 and TRBJ2-7. CDR1 SNHLY and CDR2 FYNNEI come from the germline V gene. The CDR3 comprises 8 residues, both ends counted. The CDR3 reads CASSPRKI.

Only a few counts were recorded for this clonotype. In DNA, the CDR3 is TGCGCCAGCAGCCAAGGGGACAGGGGTACCTACGAGCAGTACTTC. Amino acids: CASSQGDRGTYEQYF. The chain links TRBV4-3 to TRBJ2-7; the match to TRBD1 covers 10 bases. Germline V CDR1 and CDR2: LGHNA, YSLEER. The CDR3 is 15 amino acids. V lost 1 base to trimming and J lost 2 bases; unmatched junction nucleotides: 2.

The chain combines TRBV10-3 with TRBJ2-5; no clear D gene. The J call is uncertain, as TRBJ2-1 better fits the DNA end. CDR1 and CDR2 from the germline V gene are ENHRY and SYGVKD. This CDR3 is 11 amino acids long. CDR3 protein: CAISPGIEQFF. The CDR3 DNA follows: TGTGCCATCAGTCCGGGTATTGAGCAGTTCTTC.

V is TRBV12-5 and J is TRBJ1-2, with D hard to call. V was pared by 2 bases and J by 10 bases, with 17 bases between. This CDR3 region has 14 residues. Per the germline V gene, CDR1 is LGHNT and CDR2 is FRNRAP. CDR3 sequence: CASGLRKAHIAYTF. The CDR3 nucleotides read TGTGCTAGTGGTTTGAGGAAGGCTCACATAGCCTACACCTTC.

With regard to this clonotype: One end of the junction varies from germline; a read error may be responsible. The CDR3: CAWRTRNYGYTF. The DNA for the CDR3 is TGTGCCTGGAGGACAAGGAACTATGGCTACACCTTC. The chain is built from TRBV29-1 and TRBJ1-2, with D possibly being TRBD1 (5 bases). The V gene's germline CDR1 is SQVTM and CDR2 ANQGSEA. The CDR3 runs 12 residues.

The rearrangement joins TRBV2 to TRBJ2-7; 7 nucleotides agree with TRBD2. Germline values: CDR1 SNHLY, CDR2 FYNNEI. The CDR3 is 14 residues long. J gave up 6 bases and V 8 bases, and 13 bases lay outside the gene matches. The CDR3 nucleotides read TGTGCCAGCGGTGCCGGACTAGTCGTTATCGAGCAGTACTTC. Protein: CASGAGLVVIEQYF.

This clonotype was counted only a few times. A much larger clonotype is one base distant, so this may be a read error. The chain has TRBV19 and TRBJ2-5; 8 bases align to TRBD1. CDR1 LNHDA and CDR2 SQIVND come from the germline V gene (reference sequence). V was pared by 6 bases and J by 5 bases, with 14 bases of the junction left unmatched. This CDR3 comprises 16 residues. CDR3 sequence (DNA): TGTGCCAGTAGCCAGGACAGGGCATCTCATTGGGAGACCCAGTACTTC. Protein product: CASSQDRASHWETQYF. The entire variable domain, with the rest obtained from reference TRBV19 and TRBJ2-5, is as follows: DGGITQSPKYLFRKEGQNVTLSCEQNLNHDAMYWYRQDPGQGLRLIYYSQIVNDFQKGDIAEGYSVSREKKESFPLTVTSAQKNPTAFYLCASSQDRASHWETQYFGPGTRLLVL.

The J gene is TRBJ2-2, the V gene TRBV4-2; 10 bases match TRBD1. Germline assignment: CDR1 LGHNA and CDR2 YNFKEQ. V lost 5 bases, J lost 6 bases, and 9 bases stayed unmatched. The CDR3 contains 16 residues. The CDR3 DNA follows: TGTGCCAGCAGCGAAGCTAGCGGACAGGGGGCCGGGGAGCTGTTTTTT. This gives the protein CASSEASGQGAGELFF.

The V and J genes are TRBV14 and TRBJ1-3; D gene ambiguous. CDR3 length: 15 amino acids. With 1 base removed from V and 3 bases from J, the gap between germline ends came to 10 bases. Germline CDR1 SGHDN, CDR2 FVKESK. CDR3 DNA: TGTGCCAGCAGCCAAGGTTCGGATTTTGGAAACACCATATATTTT. Translated: CASSQGSDFGNTIYF.

This chain links TRBV7-2 with TRBJ2-7; 7 nucleotides align to TRBD1. Per germline, CDR1 SGHTA and CDR2 FQGNSA. CDR3 size: 13 residues. V gave up 5 bases and J gave up 6 bases; unmatched junction bases: 7. The CDR3 protein is CASSTRQGTEQYF. The CDR3, as DNA: TGTGCCAGCAGCACCCGACAGGGCACCGAGCAGTACTTC. The full variable domain, with the rest looked up from reference TRBV7-2 and TRBJ2-7, is GAGVSQSPSNKVTEKGKDVELRCDPISGHTALYWYRQSLGQGLEFLIYFQGNSAPDKSGLPSDRFSAERTGGSVSTLTIQRTQQEDSAVYLCASSTRQGTEQYFGPGTRLTVT.

This clonotype came up many times. The chain carries TRBV7-2 and TRBJ1-5, with D uncertain. The length of the CDR3 is 14 residues. Germline V gene lookup returns CDR1 SGHTA and CDR2 FQGNSA. With 5 bases removed from V and 1 base from J, the gap between germline ends came to 9 bases. The CDR3 DNA is TGTGCCAGCAGCCCAGGTTTCAGCAATCAGCCCCAGCATTTT. It codes for CASSPGFSNQPQHF.

This chain links TRBV6-1 with TRBJ2-5, with 10 bases that match TRBD2. CDR1 is MNHNS, CDR2 SASEGT, per germline. The CDR3 extends over 15 amino acids. J lost 5 bases, V lost 5 bases, and 8 bases had no gene match. The CDR3 sequence: CASSYGGLALETQYF. The CDR3 DNA sequence: TGTGCCAGCAGTTACGGGGGACTAGCGCTCGAGACCCAGTACTTC.